The clone carrying this T cell receptor (beta chain) was picked up a small number of times. The record originates from a study of early T cells in non-severe SARS-CoV-2 infection. Attachment of unique molecular identifiers to individual cDNA molecules was performed. TCRdb re-analysed the 5' RACE reads in MiXCR, keeping a single row per CDR3 protein. Found here are roughly 72,000 distinct CDR3 sequences, 13% of them singletons; the top ten hold approximately 1.1%. The CDR3 covers 15 residues. The chain employs TRBV1 and TRBJ1-2; the table names TRBD1, a call not compared with the DNA. TRBV1 is shown as a pseudogene. This TCR was recovered from an adult who was a healthcare worker with PCR-confirmed SARS-CoV-2 infection or an uninfected control (not recorded which). Sequenced material: whole blood. The CDR3 nucleotides read TGCACCAGCAGCCAAGGAGACAGGGGAGGCTATGGCTACACCTTC. As protein: CTSSQGDRGGYGYTF.